What follows describes a single T cell receptor (beta chain). Its antigen is still unknown. The data were obtained in a study of shared clonotypes between healthy human individuals. Germline V gene lookup returns CDR1 SGHTS and CDR2 YDEGEE. This CDR3 is 13 amino acids long. V shed 2 bases, J shed 3 bases, and the junction held 2 bases outside the gene matches. TCRdb's table, derived via immunoSEQ multiplex PCR, lists solely in-frame clones and lacks some. Among fewer than 1.4 million clones listed, approximately 78% were seen once. Study outcomes and limitations: The naive CD4 repertoires of a handful of donors were compared, and approximately 5% of clonotypes were shared.

Input material: memory CD4+ T cells from PBMCs. Subset indicated: CD45RA-negative fraction. The sequence was obtained from a man between 18 and 29 years old in good health. Some clones in this sample may be carry-over from other donors' samples. The genes are TRBV5-8 and TRBJ2-7; 7 bases align to TRBD1. CDR3 sequence: CASSFYRGYEQYF. CDR3 in DNA: TGTGCCAGCAGCTTCTACAGGGGCTACGAGCAGTACTTC.